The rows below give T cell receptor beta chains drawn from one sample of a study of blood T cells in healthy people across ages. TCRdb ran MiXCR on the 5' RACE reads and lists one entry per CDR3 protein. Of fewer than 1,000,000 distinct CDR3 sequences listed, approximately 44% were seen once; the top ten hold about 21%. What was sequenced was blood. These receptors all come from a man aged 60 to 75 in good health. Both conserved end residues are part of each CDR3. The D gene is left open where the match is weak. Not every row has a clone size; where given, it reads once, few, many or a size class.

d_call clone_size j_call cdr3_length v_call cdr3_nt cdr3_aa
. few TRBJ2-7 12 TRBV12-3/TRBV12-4 TGTGCCAGCAAAGTTGGAGGATACGAGCAGTACTTC CASKVGGYEQYF
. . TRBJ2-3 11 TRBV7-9 TGTGCCTGCCCCGGCACAGATACGCAGTATTTT CACPGTDTQYF
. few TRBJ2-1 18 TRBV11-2 TGTGCCAGCAGCGCTCCCCGGAGGGAGAGGATGTGGGGCAATGAGCAGTTCTTC CASSAPRRERMWGNEQFF
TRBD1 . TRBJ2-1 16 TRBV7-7 TGTGCCAGCAGCCTTGACTTCGGGACAGGGGTAAATGAGCAGTTCTTC CASSLDFGTGVNEQFF
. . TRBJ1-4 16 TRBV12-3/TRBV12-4 TGTGCCAGCAGACGTGCAGGACAGACAACTAATGAAAAACTGTTTTTT CASRRAGQTTNEKLFF
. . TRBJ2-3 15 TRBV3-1 TGCGCCAGCAGCCAAGTTCTCGCTAGCACAGATACGCAGTATTTT CASSQVLASTDTQYF
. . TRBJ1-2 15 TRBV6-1 TGTGCCAGCAGTATCGTGGGCTCAACGACGTATGGCTACACCTTC CASSIVGSTTYGYTF
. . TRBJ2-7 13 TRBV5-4 TGTGCCAGCAGCAAAGAGAGGGTCTACGAGCAGTACTTC CASSKERVYEQYF
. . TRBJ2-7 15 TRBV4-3 TGCGCCAGCAGCCAAGATAAGGCCAGCTCCTACGAGCAGTACTTC CASSQDKASSYEQYF
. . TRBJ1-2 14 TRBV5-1 TGCGCCAGCAGCTTGGATTTAGGGGGCTATGGCTACACCTTC CASSLDLGGYGYTF
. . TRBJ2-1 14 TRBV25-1 TGTGCCAGCAGTGAATTCACGTACCAAGAGACCCAGTTCTTC CASSEFTYQETQFF
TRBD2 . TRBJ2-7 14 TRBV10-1 TGCGCCAGCAGTGAGGCCGGACTAGCCTACGAGCAGTACTTC CASSEAGLAYEQYF
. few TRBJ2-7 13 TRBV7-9 TGTGCCAGCAGCCCAGGGACCCCCAGCGAGCAGTACTTC CASSPGTPSEQYF
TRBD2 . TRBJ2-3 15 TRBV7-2 TGTGCCAGCAGGGTTCCGGGACTAGCGTCAGATACGCAGTATTTT CASRVPGLASDTQYF